Below, 20 T cell receptor beta chains from the same sample are listed, as sequenced in a study of cytomegalovirus exposure and HLA in healthy donors. PCR involved 60 Vbeta and 13 Jbeta primers. TCRdb's table, derived via immunoSEQ multiplex PCR, lists solely in-frame clones and lacks some. This sample has approximately 100,000 clones; less than 80% occur once, and the top ten carry roughly 3.9%. The sequenced sample consisted of PBMCs. These TCRs come from a man aged 60-69 years in good health and CMV-seronegative.

The V call is TRBV5-4, the J call TRBJ1-1; D is possibly TRBD1 (6 bases). The V gene's germline CDR1 is SGHNT and CDR2 YYREEE (reference sequence). This CDR3 comprises 13 residues. Deletions cut 4 bases from V and 5 bases from J, with 12 bases between. CDR3 residues: CASSIRTETEAFF. CDR3 DNA: TGTGCCAGCAGCATCCGGACAGAAACTGAAGCTTTCTTT.

CDR3 loop: CAQAGALEQYF. The CDR3, as DNA: TGTGCCCAAGCAGGGGCCCTAGAGCAGTACTTC. The rearrangement joins TRBV19 to TRBJ2-7; D is possibly TRBD1 (6 bases). This CDR3 has 11 residues. Trimming removed 11 bases at V and 7 bases at J, with 15 bases between. Looked up from germline, CDR1 is LNHDA and CDR2 is SQIVND (reference sequence).

The genes are TRBV7-2 and TRBJ1-3, with D unresolved. The CDR3 sequence is 14 residues long. Per germline, CDR1 SGHTA and CDR2 FQGNSA. Trimming cost V 2 bases and J 4 bases, with 9 bases left between them. The CDR3 bases are TGTGCCAGCAGCTTAAGAGGAGTCGGAAACACCATATATTTT. Protein sequence: CASSLRGVGNTIYF.

The CDR3 DNA follows: TGCGCCAGCAGCTTGGACGGGACAGTGTACAATGAGCAGTTCTTC. As protein: CASSLDGTVYNEQFF. The V and J genes are TRBV5-1 and TRBJ2-1; 7 nucleotides agree with TRBD1. The CDR3 covers 15 residues. V lost 0 bases, J lost 4 bases, and 4 bases stayed unmatched. Germline V CDR1 and CDR2: SGHRS, YFSETQ.

The V call is TRBV2, the J call TRBJ1-1, with 9 bases aligning to TRBD1. Germline V lookup: CDR1 SNHLY, CDR2 FYNNEI. The CDR3 is made up of 17 amino acids. The ends lost 6 bases at V and 1 base at J; junction bases unmatched: 12. The CDR3 loop is CASRASGTGRRNTEAFF. DNA of the CDR3: TGTGCCAGCAGGGCTTCCGGGACAGGGAGGAGGAACACTGAAGCTTTCTTT.

This chain connects TRBV27 to TRBJ2-3, with 7 bases aligning to TRBD2. V lost 4 bases and J lost 1; bases outside the gene matches: 17. The CDR3 is made up of 19 amino acids. Per germline, CDR1 MNHEY and CDR2 SMNVEV (reference sequence). The chain's CDR3 is CASSSYGRGSGDRTDTQYF. The CDR3 region has the DNA TGTGCCAGCAGTTCATATGGGCGCGGGAGTGGGGACCGCACAGATACGCAGTATTTT.

The chain is built from TRBV5-4 and TRBJ2-2, with TRBD2 as a possible D gene (6 bases). The V end was cut by 4 bases, the J end by 2 bases, with 9 bases between. Germline assignment: CDR1 SGHNT and CDR2 YYREEE (reference sequence). This CDR3 is 14 amino acids long. CDR3 residues: CASSPGRNTGELFF. CDR3 sequence (DNA): TGTGCCAGCAGCCCCGGGAGAAACACCGGGGAGCTGTTTTTT.

The genes are TRBV19 and TRBJ2-1; no firm D call. Germline CDR1 is LNHDA and CDR2 is SQIVND (reference sequence). Trimming took 10 bases from V and 0 from J, leaving 10 bases between them. The CDR3 sequence is 13 residues long. In DNA form, the CDR3 reads TGTGCCACTGAGGAAAGCTCCTACAATGAGCAGTTCTTC. This sequence encodes CATEESSYNEQFF.

This clone was detected only once. This chain uses TRBV6-5 with TRBJ2-1, with 8 bases identical to TRBD2. The CDR3 length is 15 residues. Germline values: CDR1 MNHEY, CDR2 SVGAGI. Unmatched junction bases numbered 12, after V lost 6 bases and J lost 8 bases. The CDR3 region is CASRPGGVGFHEQFF. As DNA, the CDR3 is TGTGCCAGCAGACCCGGGGGGGTAGGTTTTCATGAGCAGTTCTTC.

The V call is TRBV19, the J call TRBJ1-5; 9 nucleotides agree with TRBD1. Germline V gives CDR1 LNHDA, CDR2 SQIVND (reference sequence). This CDR3 has 17 amino acids. After removal of 6 bases from V and 4 bases from J, the junction contained 13 bases not matched to a gene. For the CDR3, the DNA is TGTGCCAGTAGCATTCCAACAGGGGGCAGTTTTAATCAGCCCCAGCATTTT. This sequence encodes CASSIPTGGSFNQPQHF.

This chain joins TRBV5-1 and TRBJ1-4; perhaps TRBD1 as D (5 bases). The V end was cut by 1 base, the J end by 2 bases, with 9 bases between. The CDR3 has 15 residues. The germline CDR1 and CDR2 sequences are SGHRS and YFSETQ. Here the CDR3 DNA reads TGCGCCAGCAGCTTGCGGGGGTACACTAATGAAAAACTGTTTTTT. Its protein is CASSLRGYTNEKLFF.

The chain uses TRBV7-3 and TRBJ1-4; TRBD1 agrees at 7 bases. CDR1 is SGHTA and CDR2 is FQGTGA in the germline V gene. Losses at the gene ends were 0 bases for V and 4 bases for J; bases not matched to a gene: 2. The CDR3 has 15 amino acids. The CDR3 here is CASSLTGTVNEKLFF. CDR3 DNA: TGTGCCAGCAGCTTAACGGGGACAGTTAATGAAAAACTGTTTTTT.

The chain combines TRBV13 with TRBJ2-7, with TRBD1 identical over 9 bases. This CDR3 has 13 residues. The germline V gene encodes CDR1 PRHDT and CDR2 FYEKMQ (reference sequence). J was trimmed by 7 bases and V by 6 bases; bases with no gene match: 7. The CDR3: CASRWTGVGEQYV. The CDR3 DNA sequence: TGTGCCAGCAGGTGGACAGGGGTAGGTGAGCAGTACGTC.

The V and J genes are TRBV29-1 and TRBJ2-7; 11 bases align to TRBD1. J gave up 5 bases and V 5 bases, and 8 bases lay outside the gene matches. This CDR3 has 14 amino acids. CDR1 and CDR2 from the germline V gene are SQVTM and ANQGSEA. CDR3 sequence: CSVLGGQGADEQYF. DNA of the CDR3: TGCAGCGTTTTAGGCGGACAGGGGGCCGACGAGCAGTACTTC.

This chain links TRBV15 with TRBJ1-1, with D possibly matching TRBD1 (6 bases). This CDR3 is built from 13 residues. Germline V gene lookup returns CDR1 LNHNV and CDR2 YYDKDF (reference sequence). The V gene lost 5 bases and the J gene lost 6 bases, with 13 bases spanning the gap. The CDR3 sequence: CATSRTGQSEAFF. The CDR3 nucleotides read TGTGCCACCAGCCGGACCGGACAGTCTGAAGCTTTCTTT.

The chain has TRBV4-2 and TRBJ2-5; D is unresolved. The V gene's germline CDR1 is LGHNA and CDR2 YNFKEQ. This CDR3 has 14 residues. Trimming removed 2 bases at V and 4 bases at J, with 11 bases between. CDR3 DNA: TGTGCCAGCAGCCAATACGGGTCGGGAGAGACCCAGTACTTC. Translated: CASSQYGSGETQYF.

The V gene is TRBV27, the J gene TRBJ2-6; 9 nucleotides agree with TRBD2. Germline CDR1 is MNHEY and CDR2 is SMNVEV (reference sequence). The CDR3 length is 20 residues. The J segment lost 0 bases and the V segment lost 3 bases, leaving 12 bases of the junction unmatched. The CDR3 DNA follows: TGTGCCAGCAGTTTGTGGCCCTGGGCTAGCGGGGTCTCTGGGGCCAACGTCCTGACTTTC. Amino acids: CASSLWPWASGVSGANVLTF.

The DNA of the CDR3 is TGTGCCAGCAGCCAGACTCAGGGGTCTCTTACGAACACTGAAGCTTTCTTT. Translation gives CASSQTQGSLTNTEAFF. The genes are TRBV7-9 and TRBJ1-1, with D possibly TRBD1 on 6 matching bases. Germline CDR1 reads SEHNR; CDR2 reads FQNEAQ (reference sequence). Trimming took off 5 bases at V and 1 base at J, with 20 bases between the two ends. The CDR3 runs 17 residues.

V usage is TRBV5-1 and J usage is TRBJ2-2; TRBD1 agrees at 7 bases. Germline CDR1 SGHRS, CDR2 YFSETQ. The CDR3 sequence is 15 residues long. V lost 0 bases to trimming and J lost 4 bases; unmatched junction nucleotides: 3. CDR3 region: CASSLVSGGTGELFF. CDR3 DNA: TGCGCCAGCAGCTTGGTGTCAGGGGGCACCGGGGAGCTGTTTTTT.

This clone was observed once. The chain uses TRBV5-1 and TRBJ2-5; no definite D call. The V gene lost 0 bases and the J gene lost 2 bases, with 8 bases spanning the gap. The CDR3 totals 14 residues. Germline CDR1 SGHRS, CDR2 YFSETQ. CDR3 nucleotide sequence: TGCGCCAGCAGCTTGGGTACAGTTCAAGAGACCCAGTACTTC. Translated, it gives CASSLGTVQETQYF.